The source of this T cell receptor beta chain is a study of shared clonotypes between healthy human individuals. Study outcomes and limitations: The diversity represented, both genetic and in exposure history, was limited by few donors.

The germline CDR1 and CDR2 sequences are SGHTA and FQGNSA. The junction had 4 bases not matched to a gene; V was cut back by 4 bases and J by 4 bases. This CDR3 is 15 amino acids long. The study enrolled healthy HIV-negative adults without recent acute infections or vaccinations as donors. Every subset had its genomic DNA shared out evenly among several immunoSEQ plates. In the source study's methods: ImmunoSEQ gave junction-only sequences without quality scores, so filtering differed. Clones were sequenced by immunoSEQ multiplex PCR, and TCRdb holds only the in-frame ones, with some missing. Clone size and the V and J calls come from that table; the DNA yielded D and trimming. Altogether about half a million clones are present, 60% to 85% being singletons, with the ten largest covering over 10%. In this sample, this clone turned up many times. Its target is not known. Other DNA sequences in this specimen translate into the identical CDR3.

The sequence came from a middle-aged woman in good health. Some clones in this sample may be carry-over from other donors' samples. Sequenced: PBMCs. This chain uses TRBV7-2 with TRBJ2-2, with 9 bases identical to TRBD1. The CDR3 loop reads CASSSRQGGTGELFF. CDR3 DNA: TGTGCCAGCAGCTCGAGACAGGGGGGCACCGGGGAGCTGTTTTTT.